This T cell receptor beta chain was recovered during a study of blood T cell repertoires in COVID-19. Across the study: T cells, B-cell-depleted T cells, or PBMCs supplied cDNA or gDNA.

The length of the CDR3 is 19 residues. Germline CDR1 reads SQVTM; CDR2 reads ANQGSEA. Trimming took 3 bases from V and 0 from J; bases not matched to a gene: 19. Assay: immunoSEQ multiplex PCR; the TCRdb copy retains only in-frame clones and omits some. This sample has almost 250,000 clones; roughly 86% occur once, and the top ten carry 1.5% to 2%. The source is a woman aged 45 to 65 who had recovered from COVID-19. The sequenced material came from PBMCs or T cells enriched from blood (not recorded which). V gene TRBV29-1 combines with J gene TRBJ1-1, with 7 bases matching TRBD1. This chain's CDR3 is CSVDGGGQSNAFMNTEAFF. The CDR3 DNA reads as TGCAGCGTTGACGGGGGGGGACAGTCGAATGCGTTTATGAACACTGAAGCTTTCTTT. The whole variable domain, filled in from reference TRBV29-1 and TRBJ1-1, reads SAVISQKPSRDICQRGTSLTIQCQVDSQVTMMFWYRQQPGQSLTLIATANQGSEATYESGFVIDKFPISRPNLTFSTLTVSNMSPEDSSIYLCSVDGGGQSNAFMNTEAFFGQGTRLTVV.